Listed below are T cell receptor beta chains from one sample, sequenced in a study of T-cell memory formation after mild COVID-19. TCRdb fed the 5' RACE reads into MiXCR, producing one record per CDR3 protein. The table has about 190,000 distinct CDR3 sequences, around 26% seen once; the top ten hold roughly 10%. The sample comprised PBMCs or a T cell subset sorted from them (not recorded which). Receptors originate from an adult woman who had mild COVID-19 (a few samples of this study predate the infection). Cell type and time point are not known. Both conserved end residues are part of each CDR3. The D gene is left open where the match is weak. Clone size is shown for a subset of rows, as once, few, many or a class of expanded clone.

CDR3aa: CASSSSGTGTTDTQYF; CDR3nt: TGTGCCAGCAGCTCCTCCGGGACAGGGACCACAGATACGCAGTATTTT; abundance: -; v_gene: TRBV7-3; d_gene: TRBD1; j_gene: TRBJ2-3
CDR3aa: CASSVTGTEAFF; CDR3nt: TGTGCCAGCAGCGTGACCGGCACTGAAGCTTTCTTT; abundance: -; v_gene: TRBV5-6; d_gene: -; j_gene: TRBJ1-1
CDR3aa: CASSPLPQGAYEQYF; CDR3nt: TGTGCCAGCAGTCCTCTCCCGCAGGGGGCCTACGAGCAGTACTTC; abundance: -; v_gene: TRBV12-3/TRBV12-4; d_gene: TRBD1; j_gene: TRBJ2-7
CDR3aa: CSVGGAYGYTF; CDR3nt: TGCAGCGTCGGGGGAGCCTATGGCTACACCTTC; abundance: -; v_gene: TRBV29-1; d_gene: -; j_gene: TRBJ1-2
CDR3aa: CASSQATFHEKLFF; CDR3nt: TGCGCCAGCAGCCAAGCAACGTTTCACGAAAAACTGTTTTTT; abundance: few; v_gene: TRBV4-3; d_gene: -; j_gene: TRBJ1-4
CDR3aa: CASSPGTLESWQHF; CDR3nt: TGTGCCAGCAGTCCCGGGACACTGGAATCATGGCAGCATTTT; abundance: many; v_gene: TRBV12-3/TRBV12-4; d_gene: -; j_gene: TRBJ1-5
CDR3aa: CASSYWDPRSSGANVLTF; CDR3nt: TGTGCCAGCAGTTATTGGGACCCTAGGAGCTCTGGGGCCAACGTCCTGACTTTC; abundance: -; v_gene: TRBV6-2/TRBV6-3; d_gene: -; j_gene: TRBJ2-6
CDR3aa: CASSPEGFNQPQHF; CDR3nt: TGTGCCAGCAGCCCCGAAGGCTTCAATCAGCCCCAGCATTTT; abundance: few; v_gene: TRBV5-5; d_gene: -; j_gene: TRBJ1-5
CDR3aa: CASSFSKNTEAFF; CDR3nt: TGTGCCAGCAGCTTTTCCAAGAACACTGAAGCTTTCTTT; abundance: -; v_gene: TRBV7-3; d_gene: -; j_gene: TRBJ1-1
CDR3aa: CASSYREAEGEKLFF; CDR3nt: TGTGCCAGCAGTTACAGGGAGGCAGAGGGGGAAAAACTGTTTTTT; abundance: -; v_gene: TRBV6-6; d_gene: -; j_gene: TRBJ1-4
CDR3aa: CASSVGFTGPYEQYF; CDR3nt: TGTGCCAGCAGTGTCGGGTTTACAGGGCCCTACGAGCAGTACTTC; abundance: many; v_gene: TRBV3-1; d_gene: -; j_gene: TRBJ2-7
CDR3aa: CASSPDGQITEAFF; CDR3nt: TGCGCCAGCAGCCCGGATGGACAGATCACTGAAGCTTTCTTT; abundance: -; v_gene: TRBV5-1; d_gene: -; j_gene: TRBJ1-1
CDR3aa: CASSQEGSGAEQYF; CDR3nt: TGTGCCAGCAGCCAAGAAGGATCGGGGGCCGAGCAGTACTTC; abundance: few; v_gene: TRBV3-1; d_gene: -; j_gene: TRBJ2-7
CDR3aa: CASSQGSGGDGQPQHF; CDR3nt: TGTGCCAGCAGCCAAGGGAGCGGGGGGGATGGGCAGCCCCAGCATTTT; abundance: -; v_gene: TRBV3-1; d_gene: -; j_gene: TRBJ1-5
CDR3aa: CSATSWGGVGEAFF; CDR3nt: TGCAGTGCGACCTCTTGGGGGGGTGTCGGTGAAGCTTTCTTT; abundance: -; v_gene: TRBV20-1; d_gene: -; j_gene: TRBJ1-1
CDR3aa: CASSPAGWNTEAFF; CDR3nt: TGTGCCAGCTCACCGGCCGGGTGGAACACTGAAGCTTTCTTT; abundance: -; v_gene: TRBV18; d_gene: -; j_gene: TRBJ1-1